This record concerns one T cell receptor beta chain sequence. Its antigen is unknown. The source of the sample is a study of T-cell reconstitution after alpha-beta-depleted transplantation in children. Study outcomes and limitations: In some patients, recipient T cells and intrathymic progenitors surviving conditioning explained high day-60 diversity. The study reportedly traced alpha-beta T cells about two months after transplant to several hundred expanded graft clones.

This CDR3 has 15 residues. Germline CDR1 LNHNV, CDR2 YYDKDF (reference sequence). The V gene lost 7 bases and the J gene lost 0 bases, with 15 bases spanning the gap. Preparation of the TCRbeta library used unique molecular identifiers. One entry per CDR3 protein, called by TCRdb with MiXCR from the PCR reads. This table holds about 58,000 distinct CDR3 sequences, 44% found once. Sample: PBMCs, mostly from graft donor cells, taken 360 days after TCRalphabeta/CD19-depleted stem cell transplant. This TCR was recovered from a male patient aged 10 to 17 who had a stem cell transplant for acute lymphoblastic leukemia, so the T cells may come from the graft donor. This rearrangement joins TRBV15 to TRBJ1-2, with D possibly matching TRBD1 (5 bases). CDR3 residues: CATNGGLTANYGYTF. As DNA, the CDR3 is TGTGCCACCAATGGGGGACTGACAGCTAACTATGGCTACACCTTC.